These 25 T cell receptor beta chains share one sample of origin, sequenced in a study of radiotherapy plus CTLA-4 blockade in lung cancer. The repertoire was sequenced with immunoSEQ multiplex PCR; TCRdb's copy has only in-frame clones and lacks some. The sample has around 40,000 clones; approximately 83% are singletons. Source: peripheral blood, taken from a patient treated with radiotherapy plus ipilimumab. These receptors were obtained from a human donor with non-small cell lung cancer whose response to radiotherapy plus ipilimumab could not be evaluated.

The chain is built from TRBV11-2 and TRBJ2-5, with 10 bases fitting TRBD2. This CDR3 has 17 residues. The V gene end was trimmed by 1 base and the J gene end by 3 bases; junction bases not matched to a gene: 8. Germline-derived CDR1 and CDR2 are SGHAT and FQNNGV. The CDR3 coding sequence is TGTGCCAGCAGCTTAGTTGGTCTAGCGGGGGCAAAAGAGACCCAGTACTTC. Protein product: CASSLVGLAGAKETQYF.

Notes on this clone: This CDR3 is also generated by other DNA sequences in the sample. The chain combines TRBV5-5 with TRBJ2-7, with a tentative D call TRBD1 (6 bases). The germline V gene encodes CDR1 SGHKS and CDR2 YYEKEE (reference sequence). Trimming stripped 4 bases from V and 2 bases from J, with 13 bases between. CDR3 length: 14 amino acids. CDR3 DNA sequence: TGTGCCAGCAGCCTGACAGGTACCGCCTACGAGCAGTACTTC. Its translation: CASSLTGTAYEQYF.

This sequence joins TRBV10-2 and TRBJ1-1; no clear D. Germline values: CDR1 WSHSY, CDR2 SAAADI. Trimming removed 0 bases from V and 5 bases from J, with 10 bases in between. The CDR3 runs to 14 residues. For the CDR3, the DNA is TGCGCCAGCAGTGAGTCGGGAGGGTGGACTGAAGCTTTCTTT. It encodes CASSESGGWTEAFF.

The sample holds one count of this clone. The rearrangement joins TRBV11-2 to TRBJ2-1, with D maybe TRBD1 (8 bases). The CDR3 extends over 17 amino acids. V dropped 1 base and J dropped 2 bases, with 15 bases sitting between them. Germline V CDR1 and CDR2: SGHAT, FQNNGV. The CDR3 DNA sequence: TGTGCCAGCAGCTTAGGAACAGGGGGGAGGGCCTACAATGAGCAGTTCTTC. Translating it yields CASSLGTGGRAYNEQFF.

The chain employs TRBV5-1 and TRBJ1-2; 10 bases agree with TRBD1. V lost 0 bases and J lost 7; bases outside the gene matches: 3. CDR1 and CDR2 (germline): SGHRS, YFSETQ. This CDR3 region has 14 residues. CDR3 residues: CASSLGQGAFGYTF. The CDR3 DNA reads TGCGCCAGCAGCTTGGGACAGGGGGCCTTTGGCTACACCTTC.

V usage is TRBV5-4 and J usage is TRBJ2-1, with 7 bases matching TRBD1. V dropped 4 bases and J dropped 4; count of bases not matched to a gene: 8. The germline CDR1 and CDR2 sequences are SGHNT and YYREEE (reference sequence). The CDR3 is 15 residues long. CDR3: CASSQPGTVYNEQFF. The CDR3 nucleotides are TGTGCCAGCAGCCAGCCCGGGACAGTTTACAATGAGCAGTTCTTC. The full variable domain, its missing parts supplied by reference TRBV5-4 and TRBJ2-1, is ETGVTQSPTHLIKTRGQQVTLRCSSQSGHNTVSWYQQALGQGPQFIFQYYREEENGRGNFPPRFSGLQFPNYSSELNVNALELDDSALYLCASSQPGTVYNEQFFGPGTRLTVL.

This clone was counted a few times. The rearrangement uses TRBV29-1 and TRBJ2-3; a weak D match, TRBD2 (5 bases). V was pared by 1 base and J by 6 bases, with 11 bases between. CDR1 is SQVTM, CDR2 ANQGSEA, per germline. The CDR3 totals 13 residues. The CDR3 DNA is TGCAGCGTTGAAGTCCCCCCGGGGGATACGCAGTATTTT. This gives the protein CSVEVPPGDTQYF.

In its sample, this clone was seen once. Relative to the germline gene, one junction end is altered; a read error may explain this. This sequence joins TRBV5-1 and TRBJ2-1, with TRBD2 matching 9 bases. CDR1 SGHRS and CDR2 YFSETQ come from the germline V gene. The CDR3 consists of 17 residues. CDR3 residues: CASSFGGSGLAYNEQLF. For the CDR3, the DNA is TGCGCCAGCAGCTTTGGGGGATCGGGACTAGCCTACAATGAGCAGCTCTTC.

This sequence joins TRBV5-5 and TRBJ1-2, with 7 bases that match TRBD1. The CDR3 is 12 residues long. Germline CDR1 and CDR2: SGHKS and YYEKEE (reference sequence). The junction had 4 bases not matched to a gene; V was cut back by 5 bases and J by 6 bases. In DNA, the CDR3 is TGTGCCAGCAGTGACAGGGCAGATGGCTACACCTTC. Translating gives CASSDRADGYTF.

The chain joins TRBV7-9 to TRBJ2-1, with 9 bases fitting TRBD2. Trimming took 8 bases from V and 9 from J; bases not matched to a gene: 20. The CDR3 has 17 residues. The germline gives CDR1 SEHNR, CDR2 FQNEAQ (reference sequence). CDR3 sequence: CASRFHKGAGGPGEQFF. The CDR3 nucleotides are TGTGCCAGCCGTTTTCATAAGGGGGCGGGAGGGCCGGGTGAGCAGTTCTTC.

A single count supports this clone. V gene TRBV2 combines with J gene TRBJ1-2; TRBD1 matches at 7 bases. Germline CDR1 is SNHLY and CDR2 is FYNNEI. Germline trimming cut 6 bases from V and 2 bases from J; bases unmatched to any gene: 9. The CDR3 sequence is 15 residues long. The CDR3 coding sequence is TGTGCCAGCAGAGGAGACAGGGCGCCCAACTATGGCTACACCTTC. Its protein product is CASRGDRAPNYGYTF.

The V call is TRBV18, the J call TRBJ2-3; maybe TRBD1 (5 bases). The length of the CDR3 is 15 residues. Deletions cut 3 bases from V and 2 bases from J, with 12 bases between. Germline V gene data show CDR1 as KGHSH and CDR2 as LQKENI. The CDR3 DNA follows: TGTGCCAGCTCACCTCGGCAGGGTCTCACAGATACGCAGTATTTT. Its protein product is CASSPRQGLTDTQYF. Full variable domain (outside the CDR3, taken from reference TRBV18 and TRBJ2-3): NAGVMQNPRHLVRRRGQEARLRCSPMKGHSHVYWYRQLPEEGLKFMVYLQKENIIDESGMPKERFSAEFPKEGPSILRIQQVVRGDSAAYFCASSPRQGLTDTQYFGPGTRLTVL.

The chain couples TRBV14 to TRBJ2-3; D remains ambiguous. V lost 4 bases and J lost 7, with 9 bases in between. Per the germline V gene, CDR1 is SGHDN and CDR2 is FVKESK. The CDR3 runs to 12 residues. DNA of the CDR3: TGTGCCAGCAGCCCAAACATGAATACGCAGTATTTT. It translates to CASSPNMNTQYF.

V usage is TRBV11-2 and J usage is TRBJ1-1; TRBD1 might be the D (5 bases). The CDR3 sequence is 16 residues long. Trimming took 2 bases from V and 2 from J, leaving 15 bases between them. CDR1 is SGHAT and CDR2 is FQNNGV in the germline V gene. The CDR3, as DNA: TGTGCCAGCAGCTTATACCCCGGACAACTTAACACTGAAGCTTTCTTT. Translation: CASSLYPGQLNTEAFF.

The chain links TRBV28 to TRBJ2-1, with 11 nucleotides matching TRBD2. CDR3 length: 14 residues. Germline CDR1 and CDR2: MDHEN and SYDVKM. V lost 6 bases and J lost 4; bases outside the gene matches: 2. CDR3: CASRSSGGYNEQFF. The CDR3 region has the DNA TGTGCCAGCAGGTCTAGCGGGGGGTACAATGAGCAGTTCTTC.

This clone has only one observation. This rearrangement joins TRBV2 to TRBJ1-3; D is possibly TRBD1 (5 bases). This CDR3 is built from 14 residues. With 6 bases removed from V and 0 bases from J, the gap between germline ends came to 9 bases. Germline V gene sequence: CDR1 SNHLY, CDR2 FYNNEI. In nucleotides, the CDR3 is TGTGCCAGCAGGGCAGGGTTCTCTGGAAACACCATATATTTT. It specifies CASRAGFSGNTIYF. Looking up the rest from reference TRBV2 and TRBJ1-3 gives the full variable domain: EPEVTQTPSHQVTQMGQEVILRCVPISNHLYFYWYRQILGQKVEFLVSFYNNEISEKSEIFDDQFSVERPDGSNFTLKIRSTKLEDSAMYFCASRAGFSGNTIYFGEGSWLTVV.

The chain has TRBV6-1 and TRBJ2-2, with 9 bases fitting TRBD1. The CDR3 sequence is 16 residues long. Looked up from germline, CDR1 is MNHNS and CDR2 is SASEGT. After removal of 4 bases from V and 5 bases from J, the junction contained 8 bases not matched to a gene. As DNA, the CDR3 is TGTGCCAGCAGTGGACAGGGGGTGGGAAAAACCGGGGAGCTGTTTTTT. Protein product: CASSGQGVGKTGELFF.

The J gene is TRBJ2-7, the V gene TRBV5-1; TRBD1 aligns across 9 bases. CDR3 length: 15 amino acids. From germline, CDR1 is SGHRS and CDR2 YFSETQ. V was clipped by 1 base and J by 5 bases; unmatched bases: 7. The CDR3 loop is CASSLSTDRGDEQYF. The DNA of the CDR3 is TGCGCCAGCAGCTTGAGCACGGACAGGGGCGACGAGCAGTACTTC.

The chain recombines TRBV10-1 with TRBJ2-7; 10 bases line up with TRBD1. The CDR3 is made up of 16 amino acids. Germline V gene sequence: CDR1 WNHNN, CDR2 SYGVQD (reference sequence). The V and J ends lost 3 bases and 3 bases, in that order; junction bases with no gene match: 8. The CDR3 DNA reads TGCGCCAGCAGTGACCCAAGAGGACAGGGGGGCTACGAGCAGTACTTC. Translating gives CASSDPRGQGGYEQYF.

The chain links TRBV28 to TRBJ2-2, with a tentative D call TRBD1 (5 bases). V lost 3 bases and J 4 bases, leaving 18 bases between the germline ends. This CDR3 is built from 17 residues. The germline CDR1 and CDR2 sequences are MDHEN and SYDVKM. This CDR3 reads CASSFLPWGRRTGELFF. DNA for the CDR3: TGTGCCAGCAGTTTTCTACCTTGGGGCAGACGCACCGGGGAGCTGTTTTTT.

V is TRBV7-6 and J is TRBJ2-5; maybe TRBD2 (6 bases). The CDR3 is 15 amino acids. CDR1 SGHVS and CDR2 FNYEAQ come from the germline V gene. V lost 3 bases and J 0 bases, leaving 11 bases between the germline ends. For the CDR3, the DNA is TGTGCCAGCAGCTTTAGCGGTTTGTACCAAGAGACCCAGTACTTC. Translation: CASSFSGLYQETQYF. The full variable domain, in which reference TRBV7-6 and TRBJ2-5 provide the parts outside the CDR3, is GAGVSQSPRYKVTKRGQDVALRCDPISGHVSLYWYRQALGQGPEFLTYFNYEAQQDKSGLPNDRFSAERPEGSISTLTIQRTEQRDSAMYRCASSFSGLYQETQYFGPGTRLLVL.

The chain is built from TRBV29-1 and TRBJ2-1, with D possibly being TRBD2 (5 bases). Per the germline V gene, CDR1 is SQVTM and CDR2 is ANQGSEA. Trimming removed 4 bases from V and 0 bases from J, with 10 bases in between. This CDR3 has 14 residues. DNA of the CDR3: TGCAGCGTTGGGAGGAGGAGCTCCTACAATGAGCAGTTCTTC. This codes for CSVGRRSSYNEQFF.

This chain joins TRBV29-1 and TRBJ2-1; D is perhaps TRBD1 (5 bases). This CDR3 is 15 amino acids long. V lost 4 bases and J lost 2, with 15 bases in between. Germline CDR1 SQVTM, CDR2 ANQGSEA. In DNA, the CDR3 is TGCAGCGTTGTGGGGCAGGCGGCCGCCTACAATGAGCAGTTCTTC. This gives the protein CSVVGQAAAYNEQFF.

The chain joins TRBV5-1 to TRBJ2-1; 13 nucleotides agree with TRBD2. Germline V gene data show CDR1 as SGHRS and CDR2 as YFSETQ. The trim removed 2 bases at V and 9 bases at J, leaving 5 bases unmatched. The CDR3 runs to 15 residues. The CDR3 here is CASSLQLAGGGEQFF. CDR3 DNA: TGCGCCAGCAGCTTACAACTAGCGGGAGGGGGTGAGCAGTTCTTC.

The gene calls are TRBV4-3 and TRBJ2-2; possible D gene TRBD2, 5 bases. CDR1 and CDR2 from the germline V gene are LGHNA and YSLEER. Deletions cut 3 bases from V and 1 base from J, with 9 bases between. The CDR3 is 15 residues long. The DNA for the CDR3 is TGCGCCAGCAGCCAGGCGGGTAGGAACACCGGGGAGCTGTTTTTT. The encoded protein is CASSQAGRNTGELFF.